This T cell receptor beta chain was profiled in a study of metastatic and nonmetastatic thyroid tumors. Study-wide points: When malignant thyroid tumors were compared with benign nodules, TCR beta diversity was reportedly significantly higher in the malignant tumors. This held in both blood and tumor samples.

Original handling: A papillary thyroid cancer distant-metastasis classifier was built from CDR3 differences across clinicopathological groups. TCRdb re-analyzed the PCR reads using MiXCR. The V and J calls, along with clone size, are taken from TCRdb and not from the paper's own processing. The sample contains approximately 69,000 clones, 14% of which appear only once. Patients were all untreated before their thyroid surgery. V shed 7 bases, J shed 3 bases, and the junction held 14 bases outside the gene matches. The CDR3 spans 16 residues. In germline, CDR1 is LNHDA, CDR2 SQIVND (reference sequence). This clone was observed at least ten times. Its antigen is still unknown.

The sequence came from a male donor with papillary thyroid cancer or a benign thyroid nodule (not recorded which). Some clones in this sample may be carry-over from other donors' samples. The V call is TRBV19, the J call TRBJ1-2; TRBD1 matches 7 bases. Sequenced material: blood. The CDR3 sequence is CASTPLKEGADYGYTF. The CDR3 nucleotides are TGTGCCAGTACCCCTTTAAAAGAGGGGGCGGACTATGGCTACACCTTC.